Following are 14 T cell receptor beta chains from one sample sequenced in a study of metastatic and nonmetastatic thyroid tumors (dated by TCRdb to 2018 to 2021). The library was obtained by PCR. This sample was sequenced with an Illumina HiSeq 4000. The public reads were reanalyzed by TCRdb: fastp trimming at Q25, MiXCR alignment, in-frame beta chains only. Recorded for this sample are 20,000 or so clones; 22% of them occurred a single time. Roughly 7.8% of the sample is taken by the ten largest. No patient had received any treatment before thyroid surgery. The sequenced material came from adjacent normal tissue. These TCRs come from a female donor with papillary thyroid cancer or a benign thyroid nodule (not recorded which). Some clones in this sample may be carry-over from other donors' samples.

By frequency in the sample, this clone is medium-sized. V and J are TRBV20-1 and TRBJ1-2, with 7 bases fitting TRBD1. Germline loops: CDR1 DFQATT, CDR2 SNEGSKA (reference sequence). This CDR3 has 13 residues. V shed 3 bases and J 10 bases; nucleotides not matched to a gene: 11. The CDR3 sequence is CSASAGGVGAYTF. The CDR3 DNA follows: TGCAGTGCTAGTGCAGGGGGGGTAGGAGCCTACACCTTC.

As concerns this clone: Other DNA sequences in the sample encode the same CDR3. The V gene is TRBV6-1, the J gene TRBJ1-2; D gene unclear. The germline V gene encodes CDR1 MNHNS and CDR2 SASEGT. V was trimmed by 7 bases and J by 0 bases, leaving 15 bases between them. The CDR3 is 15 residues long. CDR3 coding DNA: TGTGCCAGCACAACTCACAGTCTAGCTAACTATGGCTACACCTTC. This encodes CASTTHSLANYGYTF.

This chain joins TRBV5-1 and TRBJ2-3; 12 nucleotides line up with TRBD2. This CDR3 has 17 amino acids. The V gene end was trimmed by 4 bases and the J gene end by 2 bases; junction bases not matched to a gene: 8. Germline V gene data show CDR1 as SGHRS and CDR2 as YFSETQ. For the CDR3, the DNA is TGCGCCAGCAGCCCCGGACTAGCGGGGCATGACACAGATACGCAGTATTTT. This encodes CASSPGLAGHDTDTQYF.

The chain recombines TRBV12-3 or TRBV12-4 with TRBJ1-1, with D possibly TRBD1 on 5 matching bases. Trimming cost V 3 bases and J 7 bases, with 9 bases left between them. The CDR3 is 12 amino acids. The CDR3 reads CASSFRGYEAFF. The DNA for the CDR3 is TGTGCCAGCAGTTTTCGGGGGTATGAAGCTTTCTTT.

This clone was detected a few times. This chain connects TRBV3-1 to TRBJ1-6, with D tentatively TRBD1 (5 bases). Trimming took 8 bases from V and 7 from J, leaving 15 bases between them. Germline lookup yields CDR1 LGHDT and CDR2 YNNKEL (reference sequence). CDR3 length: 14 amino acids. This chain's CDR3 is CASSLGTDNSPLHF. CDR3 nucleotide sequence: TGTGCCAGCTCACTCGGGACGGACAATTCACCCCTCCACTTT.

The CDR3 loop reads CSAVKGWTPAYEQYF. The CDR3 region has the DNA TGCAGTGCGGTCAAAGGCTGGACCCCAGCCTACGAGCAGTACTTC. The gene calls are TRBV20-1 and TRBJ2-7; D gene uncertain. The CDR3 runs 15 residues. CDR1 DFQATT and CDR2 SNEGSKA come from the germline V gene (reference sequence). Trimming pared 6 bases from V and 2 bases from J, leaving 20 bases between.

This clone is judged medium-sized. The chain joins TRBV20-1 to TRBJ1-5; D gene unclear. CDR3 size: 14 residues. V was pared by 3 bases and J by 0 bases, with 9 bases between. Germline V CDR1 and CDR2: DFQATT, SNEGSKA (reference sequence). DNA for the CDR3: TGCAGTGCTAGTCAGCCCTATAGCAATCAGCCCCAGCATTTT. Its protein is CSASQPYSNQPQHF.

The CDR3 sequence: CASTLGGGGLLEQYF. The DNA for the CDR3 is TGTGCCAGCACTCTGGGGGGGGGCGGCCTACTGGAGCAGTACTTC. This chain joins TRBV28 and TRBJ2-7, with D perhaps matching TRBD2 (7 bases). The CDR3 totals 15 residues. CDR1 MDHEN and CDR2 SYDVKM come from the germline V gene. V was pared by 7 bases and J by 7 bases, with 23 bases between. Full variable domain (remainder filled in from reference TRBV28 and TRBJ2-7): DVKVTQSSRYLVKRTGEKVFLECVQDMDHENMFWYRQDPGLGLRLIYFSYDVKMKEKGDIPEGYSVSREKKERFSLILESASTNQTSMYLCASTLGGGGLLEQYFGPGTRLTVT.

The chain joins TRBV27 to TRBJ2-7; tentative D call: TRBD1 (6 bases). V lost 6 bases, J lost 2 bases, and 17 bases lay in between. This CDR3 spans 15 amino acids. The germline V gene has CDR1 MNHEY and CDR2 SMNVEV (reference sequence). In nucleotides, the CDR3 is TGTGCCAGCAGCTCCAGGGGCAGCCGAACCTACGAGCAGTACTTC. Translating it yields CASSSRGSRTYEQYF.

This clone came up once. This sequence joins TRBV7-2 and TRBJ1-3; D is unclear. The CDR3 loop spans 13 amino acids. Germline assignment: CDR1 SGHTA and CDR2 FQGNSA. CDR3: CALRSGGGNTIYF. The CDR3 nucleotides are TGTGCACTGCGCAGTGGTGGTGGAAACACCATATATTTT.

This clone was seen a handful of times. The chain carries TRBV6-1 and TRBJ2-7; D remains unclear. Per the germline V gene, CDR1 is MNHNS and CDR2 is SASEGT. The CDR3 extends over 14 amino acids. V lost 4 bases and J 1 base, leaving 11 bases between the germline ends. The CDR3 is CASSVALESYEQYF. DNA for the CDR3: TGTGCCAGCAGTGTCGCACTGGAGTCCTACGAGCAGTACTTC.

This rearrangement joins TRBV11-1 to TRBJ2-1; D is possibly TRBD2 (6 bases). Trimming cost V 5 bases and J 4 bases, with 15 bases left between them. This CDR3 has 15 amino acids. Germline-derived CDR1 and CDR2 are SGHAT and FQDESV (reference sequence). This CDR3 reads CASSTLIAAYNEQFF. The CDR3 nucleotides read TGTGCCAGCAGCACCTTGATAGCGGCGTACAATGAGCAGTTCTTC.

There are many counts of this clone. The V gene is TRBV6-1, the J gene TRBJ1-5, with TRBD1 as a possible D gene (5 bases). The CDR3 loop spans 16 amino acids. V was cut by 6 bases and J by 0 bases, with 15 bases left in between. The germline V gene encodes CDR1 MNHNS and CDR2 SASEGT. The CDR3 coding sequence is TGTGCCAGCAGGGAGACAGTGGACTATAGCAATCAGCCCCAGCATTTT. The encoded protein is CASRETVDYSNQPQHF.

In this sample, this clone turned up many times. The chain carries TRBV12-3 or TRBV12-4 and TRBJ1-2; possible D gene TRBD1, 6 bases. The CDR3 runs to 13 residues. V lost 1 base and J 4 bases, leaving 7 bases between the germline ends. The chain's CDR3 is CASSLGDTYGYTF. The CDR3 nucleotides read TGTGCCAGCAGTTTAGGGGACACCTATGGCTACACCTTC.